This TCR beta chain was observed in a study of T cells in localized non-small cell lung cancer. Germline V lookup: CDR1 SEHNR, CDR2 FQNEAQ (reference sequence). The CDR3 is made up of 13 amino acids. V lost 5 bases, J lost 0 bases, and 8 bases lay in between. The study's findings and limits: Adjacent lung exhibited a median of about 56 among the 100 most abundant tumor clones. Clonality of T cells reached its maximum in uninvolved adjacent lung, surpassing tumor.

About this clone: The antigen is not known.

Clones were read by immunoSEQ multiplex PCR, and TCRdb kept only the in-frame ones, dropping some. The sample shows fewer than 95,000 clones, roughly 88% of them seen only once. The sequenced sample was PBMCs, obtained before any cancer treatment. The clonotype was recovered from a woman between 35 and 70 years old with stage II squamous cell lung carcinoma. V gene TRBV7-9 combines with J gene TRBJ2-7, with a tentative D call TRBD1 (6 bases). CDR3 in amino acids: CASSRDTSYEQYF. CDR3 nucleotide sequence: TGTGCCAGCAGCCGGGACACCTCCTACGAGCAGTACTTC. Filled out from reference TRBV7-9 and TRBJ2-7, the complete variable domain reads DTGVSQNPRHKITKRGQNVTFRCDPISEHNRLYWYRQTLGQGPEFLTYFQNEAQLEKSRLLSDRFSAERPKGSFSTLEIQRTEQGDSAMYLCASSRDTSYEQYFGPGTRLTVT.